This T cell receptor beta chain was documented in a study of blood T cell repertoires in COVID-19. Study context: Samples taken during acute and convalescent COVID-19 were collected in the United States, Italy and Spain.

The CDR3 is 15 amino acids. V gave up 3 bases and J gave up 2 bases, with 14 bases separating them. Germline CDR1 SGHRS, CDR2 YFSETQ. Under the authors' procedure: Amplification of reference gene primers provided the estimated nucleated cell counts. TCRdb keeps only in-frame clones here, not all; method: immunoSEQ multiplex PCR. V, J and clone size derive from that table, while D and trimming were established from the DNA sequence. The table records roughly 140,000 clones, 85% to 90% of them present only once. This TCR was recovered from a middle-aged woman with acute or convalescent COVID-19. The chain couples TRBV5-1 to TRBJ1-2; possible D gene TRBD1, 5 bases. The sequenced material came from peripheral blood. The DNA of the CDR3 is TGCGCCAGCAGCTCGCAATCGACAGAGAACTATGGCTACACCTTC. It encodes CASSSQSTENYGYTF.